This TCR beta chain was captured by sequencing in a study of early T cells in non-severe SARS-CoV-2 infection. Germline CDR1 reads SQVTM; CDR2 reads ANQGSEA. The CDR3 is 13 residues long. The V end lost 2 bases, the J end lost 2 bases, and 9 bases lay between the germline ends. This clonotype was picked up many times. Attachment of unique molecular identifiers to individual cDNA molecules was performed. TCRdb reprocessed the 5' RACE reads with MiXCR, giving one entry per CDR3 protein. The profile shows about 20,000 distinct CDR3 sequences, 4% to 5% of them singletons. Specimen: whole blood. This receptor was taken from an adult who was a healthcare worker with PCR-confirmed SARS-CoV-2 infection or an uninfected control (not recorded which). The chain uses TRBV29-1 and TRBJ1-2; D gene ambiguous. The DNA for the CDR3 is TGCAGCGTTGAAAAGGGCGGGAACTATGGCTACACCTTC. It translates to CSVEKGGNYGYTF.